A selection of T cell receptor beta chains follows, all from one sample in a study of identical twins. Using its own MiXCR run on the 5' RACE reads, TCRdb lists one record per CDR3 protein. Of around 280,000 distinct CDR3 sequences listed, 8% to 9% are singletons. The data were also submitted as part of a second study, on yellow fever vaccine responses in identical twins.

The specimen was memory (CD45RO+) T cells sorted from blood. The source is a woman aged 18-29 years in good health. The CDR3 runs from the conserved cysteine through the conserved F or W. The D gene is left open where the match is weak. The size field is filled for only some rows; it gives once, few, many or a size class.

D | size | J | V | CDR3 | DNA
- | - | TRBJ2-1 | TRBV28 | CASSLVELAHEQFF | TGTGCCAGCAGTTTAGTCGAACTAGCCCATGAGCAGTTCTTC
TRBD2 | few | TRBJ2-2 | TRBV20-1 | CSASRGGNTGELFF | TGCAGTGCTAGTCGGGGGGGAAACACCGGGGAGCTGTTTTTT
TRBD2 | - | TRBJ2-5 | TRBV20-1 | CSARRTSEALETQYF | TGCAGTGCCCGACGGACTAGCGAGGCCTTAGAGACCCAGTACTTC
TRBD1 | few | TRBJ2-7 | TRBV6-5 | CASSYSNRGSYEQYF | TGTGCCAGCAGTTACTCAAACAGGGGCTCCTACGAGCAGTACTTC
TRBD2 | few | TRBJ2-1 | TRBV14 | CASSQAGGGEQFF | TGTGCCAGCAGCCAAGCGGGAGGGGGTGAGCAGTTCTTC
- | few | TRBJ2-7 | TRBV6-1 | CASKQWDSSYEQYF | TGTGCCAGCAAGCAGTGGGATAGCTCCTACGAGCAGTACTTC
- | many | TRBJ1-6 | TRBV27 | CASSFHNSPLHF | TGTGCCAGCAGTTTCCATAATTCACCCCTCCACTTT
- | - | TRBJ2-5 | TRBV28 | CASSSQGQGQETQYF | TGTGCCAGCAGTTCTCAAGGGCAGGGTCAAGAGACCCAGTACTTC
- | few | TRBJ2-5 | TRBV11-1 | CASSLARGFLPGPLIETQYF | TGTGCCAGCAGCTTAGCACGCGGGTTTCTCCCAGGGCCGTTAATAGAGACCCAGTACTTC
TRBD2 | few | TRBJ2-1 | TRBV18 | CASSPGTSGGVRNEQFF | TGTGCCAGCTCCCCCGGGACTAGCGGGGGGGTCCGCAATGAGCAGTTCTTC
- | few | TRBJ2-7 | TRBV27 | CASRAGTGVEVYEQYF | TGTGCCAGCAGGGCGGGAACAGGGGTCGAGGTCTACGAGCAGTACTTC
TRBD2 | many | TRBJ2-3 | TRBV5-1 | CASSGTSGGFTDTQYF | TGCGCCAGCAGCGGGACTAGCGGGGGCTTCACAGATACGCAGTATTTT
- | - | TRBJ2-4 | TRBV14 | CASSHRTGNIQYF | TGTGCCAGCAGCCACCGGACGGGAAACATTCAGTACTTC
- | many | TRBJ1-6 | TRBV12-3/TRBV12-4 | CASSLGGLNSPLHF | TGTGCCAGCAGTTTGGGGGGGCTCAATTCACCCCTCCACTTT
TRBD1 | - | TRBJ2-3 | TRBV18 | CASSQGQGSGDTQYF | TGTGCCAGCTCACAAGGACAGGGAAGTGGAGATACGCAGTATTTT
- | many | TRBJ2-7 | TRBV3-1 | CASSQGNEQYF | TGCGCCAGCAGCCAAGGAAACGAGCAGTACTTC
TRBD2 | many | TRBJ2-1 | TRBV28 | CASSLGGRKDSEQFF | TGTGCCAGCAGTTTGGGCGGGAGGAAGGACAGTGAGCAGTTCTTC
TRBD1 | many | TRBJ2-3 | TRBV10-3 | CVIGKGDRGNTDTQYF | TGTGTCATCGGGAAGGGTGACAGGGGAAACACAGATACGCAGTATTTT
TRBD1 | many | TRBJ1-5 | TRBV6-1 | CATQGGVSQPQHF | TGTGCCACCCAGGGGGGGGTGAGTCAGCCCCAGCATTTT
- | - | TRBJ2-1 | TRBV6-1 | CASSELRRENEQFF | TGTGCCAGCAGTGAACTTCGTAGGGAAAATGAGCAGTTCTTC
TRBD2 | - | TRBJ2-7 | TRBV27 | CASSRLAGGSSGQYF | TGTGCCAGCAGCCGACTAGCGGGAGGTTCCTCTGGGCAGTACTTC
TRBD2 | - | TRBJ2-7 | TRBV6-2/TRBV6-3 | CASSLRGLAGFEQYF | TGTGCCAGCAGTTTACGGGGGCTAGCGGGATTCGAGCAGTACTTC
- | few | TRBJ2-6 | TRBV15 | CATSRDFGANVLTF | TGTGCCACCAGCAGAGATTTTGGGGCCAACGTCCTGACTTTC
TRBD2 | - | TRBJ2-3 | TRBV20-1 | CSANPSGGTDTQYF | TGCAGTGCAAATCCTAGCGGGGGCACAGATACGCAGTATTTT
- | few | TRBJ1-6 | TRBV19 | CASTDGGAHSPLHF | TGTGCCAGTACCGATGGGGGGGCTCATTCACCCCTCCACTTT
TRBD1 | many | TRBJ1-6 | TRBV7-9 | CASSPAGTGNNSPLHF | TGTGCCAGCAGCCCGGCCGGGACAGGGAATAATTCACCCCTCCACTTT
- | - | TRBJ1-4 | TRBV2 | CASSPLSNEKLFF | TGTGCCAGCAGTCCCCTATCAAATGAAAAACTGTTTTTT
TRBD2 | many | TRBJ2-1 | TRBV24-1 | CATSVASGVYNEQFF | TGTGCCACCAGTGTAGCTAGCGGGGTCTACAATGAGCAGTTCTTC
TRBD1 | - | TRBJ2-3 | TRBV4-1 | CASSTKTGQGRDTQYF | TGCGCCAGCAGTACAAAAACGGGACAGGGGAGGGATACGCAGTATTTT
TRBD1 | many | TRBJ1-4 | TRBV6-1 | CASRIQGAYEKLFF | TGTGCCAGCAGGATACAGGGGGCGTATGAAAAACTGTTTTTT
TRBD1 | many | TRBJ1-2 | TRBV12-3/TRBV12-4 | CASSLTGGAGYTF | TGTGCCAGCAGCCTTACAGGGGGCGCAGGCTACACCTTC
TRBD2 | - | TRBJ2-1 | TRBV11-2 | CASSDPGLVDEQFF | TGTGCCAGCAGCGACCCGGGACTAGTCGATGAGCAGTTCTTC
TRBD2 | many | TRBJ2-1 | TRBV12-3/TRBV12-4 | CASSPAGTRASNEQFF | TGTGCCAGCAGCCCCGCCGGGACTAGGGCTTCCAATGAGCAGTTCTTC
- | few | TRBJ1-1 | TRBV3-1 | CASRVQGTEAFF | TGTGCCAGCAGAGTGCAGGGTACTGAAGCTTTCTTT
- | - | TRBJ2-5 | TRBV19 | CASSTRANQETQYF | TGTGCCAGTAGTACCCGTGCGAACCAAGAGACCCAGTACTTC
TRBD1 | few | TRBJ1-2 | TRBV6-1 | CASSQRQGSLTRHYGYTF | TGTGCCAGCAGTCAAAGACAGGGGTCGTTGACCAGGCACTATGGCTACACCTTC
- | medium-sized | TRBJ2-3 | TRBV25-1 | CASSDPRSGGLTDTQYF | TGTGCCAGCAGTGACCCAAGGTCAGGCGGCCTCACAGATACGCAGTATTTT
- | few | TRBJ2-4 | TRBV20-1 | CSAREGTKNIQYF | TGCAGTGCTAGAGAGGGAACCAAAAACATTCAGTACTTC
- | few | TRBJ2-3 | TRBV5-6 | CASSLPQLSTDTQYF | TGTGCCAGCAGCTTACCACAACTGAGCACAGATACGCAGTATTTT
TRBD1 | few | TRBJ2-1 | TRBV5-1 | CASSYLPGTGVDNEQFF | TGCGCCAGCAGCTACCTTCCCGGGACAGGGGTCGACAATGAGCAGTTCTTC
- | few | TRBJ2-5 | TRBV13 | CASSSLQGTETQYF | TGTGCCAGCAGCTCCCTCCAGGGAACTGAGACCCAGTACTTC
TRBD1 | few | TRBJ2-1 | TRBV3-1 | CASSLNRGYEQFF | TGTGCCAGCAGCCTCAACAGGGGTTATGAGCAGTTCTTC
- | few | TRBJ1-1 | TRBV18 | CASSTRGVEAFF | TGTGCCAGCTCCACCCGAGGGGTTGAAGCTTTCTTT
- | many | TRBJ1-5 | TRBV12-3/TRBV12-4 | CASSPPRRGSNQPQHF | TGTGCCAGCAGTCCCCCCCGGCGGGGGAGCAATCAGCCCCAGCATTTT